The T cell receptor (beta chain) described here comes from a study of B cell selection in AIRE deficiency. TCRdb's copy holds only in-frame clones and misses some; the assay was immunoSEQ multiplex PCR. The repertoire holds roughly 25,000 clones, approximately 96% seen once, with approximately 0.22% in the top ten. Sorting defined conventional CD4 T cells as CD4+CD127+. Germline lookup yields CDR1 SEHNR and CDR2 FQNEAQ (reference sequence). CDR3 length: 16 amino acids. Trimming took off 6 bases at V and 2 bases at J, with 17 bases between the two ends. Material for sequencing was conventional CD4+ T cells sorted from PBMCs. The chain combines TRBV7-9 with TRBJ2-1; D is tentatively TRBD1 or TRBD2 (7 bases each). The receptor's source is a human donor with AIRE deficiency. The CDR3 DNA sequence: TGTGCCAGCAGACAAATCCAGGGGGGGGCCTACAATGAGCAGTTCTTC. Residues: CASRQIQGGAYNEQFF.